Reported below is one T cell receptor (beta chain). Preparation of the TCRbeta library was carried out with unique molecular identifiers. TCRdb re-called the PCR reads through MiXCR, storing one row per CDR3 protein. In the table there are around 490,000 distinct CDR3 sequences, approximately 10% of which are singletons. These data originate in a study of T-cell reconstitution after alpha-beta-depleted transplantation in children. The V and J ends lost 3 bases and 9 bases respectively, with 12 bases between them. This CDR3 is built from 13 residues. The V and J genes are TRBV12-3 or TRBV12-4 and TRBJ2-4; possibly TRBD2 for D (6 bases). The TCR comes from a female patient between 2 and 15 years old who had a stem cell transplant for aplastic anemia, so the T cells may come from the graft donor. This specimen was PBMCs, mostly from graft donor cells, taken 180 days after TCRalphabeta/CD19-depleted stem cell transplant. CDR3 in amino acids: CASSFIGDFIQYF. CDR3 nucleotides: TGTGCCAGCAGTTTTATAGGGGACTTCATTCAGTACTTC.